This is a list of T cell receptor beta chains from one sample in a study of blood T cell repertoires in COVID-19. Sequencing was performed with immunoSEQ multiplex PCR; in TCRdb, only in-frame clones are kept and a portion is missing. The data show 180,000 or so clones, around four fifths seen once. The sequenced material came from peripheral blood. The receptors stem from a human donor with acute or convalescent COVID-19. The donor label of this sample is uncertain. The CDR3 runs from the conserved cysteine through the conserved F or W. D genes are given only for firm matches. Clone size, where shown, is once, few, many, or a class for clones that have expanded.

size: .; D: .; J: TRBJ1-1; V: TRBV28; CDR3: CASSPTGGNTEAFF; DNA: TGTGCCAGCAGTCCGACAGGAGGGAACACTGAAGCTTTCTTT
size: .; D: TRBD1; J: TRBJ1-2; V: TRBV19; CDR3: CASSTTGAYGYTF; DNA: TGTGCCAGTAGTACTACAGGGGCCTATGGCTACACCTTC
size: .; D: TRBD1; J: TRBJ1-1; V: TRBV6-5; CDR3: CASTETGLNTEAFF; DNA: TGTGCCAGCACCGAGACAGGGCTGAACACTGAAGCTTTCTTT
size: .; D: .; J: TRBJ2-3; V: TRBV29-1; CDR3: CSVEETASTDTQYF; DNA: TGCAGCGTTGAAGAAACAGCCAGCACAGATACGCAGTATTTT
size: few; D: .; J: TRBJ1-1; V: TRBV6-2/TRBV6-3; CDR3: CASSRGLLVAEAFF; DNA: TGTGCCAGCAGTCGAGGACTCCTCGTAGCTGAAGCTTTCTTT
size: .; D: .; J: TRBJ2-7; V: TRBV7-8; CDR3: CASIQDPSSYEQYF; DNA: TGTGCCAGCATACAGGACCCAAGCTCCTACGAGCAGTACTTC
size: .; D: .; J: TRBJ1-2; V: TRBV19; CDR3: CATKYREIGGYTF; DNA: TGTGCCACTAAGTACAGGGAGATCGGTGGCTACACCTTC
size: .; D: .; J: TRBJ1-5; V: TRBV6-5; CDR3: CASSQGISNQPQHF; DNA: TGTGCCAGCAGCCAGGGGATCAGCAATCAGCCCCAGCATTTT
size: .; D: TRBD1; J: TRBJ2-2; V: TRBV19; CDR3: CASSRAGQGTTGELFF; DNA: TGTGCCAGTAGTAGGGCTGGACAGGGTACCACCGGGGAGCTGTTTTTT
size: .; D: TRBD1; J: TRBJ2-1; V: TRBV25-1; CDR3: CASSEYMGDRGSGEQFF; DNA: TGTGCCAGCAGTGAATATATGGGGGACAGGGGGTCCGGTGAGCAGTTCTTC
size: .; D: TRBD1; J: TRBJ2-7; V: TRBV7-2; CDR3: CASSLAAAREGANYEQYF; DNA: TGTGCCAGCAGCTTAGCTGCCGCCCGTGAGGGGGCGAACTACGAGCAGTACTTC
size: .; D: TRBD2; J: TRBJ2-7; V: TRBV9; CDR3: CASSVGTSGIYEQYF; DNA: TGTGCCAGCAGCGTAGGGACTAGCGGAATCTACGAGCAGTACTTC
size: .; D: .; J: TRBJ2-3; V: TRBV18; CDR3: CASSPGQDWGTDTQYF; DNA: TGTGCCAGCTCACCGGGTCAGGACTGGGGCACAGATACGCAGTATTTT
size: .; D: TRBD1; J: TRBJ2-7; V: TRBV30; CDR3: CAWSVGGTGFYEQYF; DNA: TGTGCCTGGAGTGTAGGGGGGACAGGTTTCTACGAGCAGTACTTC
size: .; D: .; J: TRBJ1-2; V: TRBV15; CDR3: CATSRGPQGNYGYTF; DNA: TGTGCCACCAGCAGAGGCCCCCAGGGAAACTATGGCTACACCTTC
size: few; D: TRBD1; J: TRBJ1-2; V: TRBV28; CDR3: CASSLGQQLNYGYTF; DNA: TGTGCCAGCAGTTTGGGACAGCAGCTTAACTATGGCTACACCTTC
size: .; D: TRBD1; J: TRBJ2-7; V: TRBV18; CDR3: CASSPGTGRHEQYF; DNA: TGTGCCAGCTCACCCGGGACAGGGCGCCACGAGCAGTACTTC
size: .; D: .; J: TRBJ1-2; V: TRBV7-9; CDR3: CASSLGQAGSYGYTF; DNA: TGTGCCAGCAGCTTAGGACAGGCGGGTAGTTATGGCTACACCTTC
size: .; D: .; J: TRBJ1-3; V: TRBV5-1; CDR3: CASSFGRRGSGNTIYF; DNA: TGCGCCAGCAGCTTCGGGAGAAGAGGATCTGGAAACACCATATATTTT